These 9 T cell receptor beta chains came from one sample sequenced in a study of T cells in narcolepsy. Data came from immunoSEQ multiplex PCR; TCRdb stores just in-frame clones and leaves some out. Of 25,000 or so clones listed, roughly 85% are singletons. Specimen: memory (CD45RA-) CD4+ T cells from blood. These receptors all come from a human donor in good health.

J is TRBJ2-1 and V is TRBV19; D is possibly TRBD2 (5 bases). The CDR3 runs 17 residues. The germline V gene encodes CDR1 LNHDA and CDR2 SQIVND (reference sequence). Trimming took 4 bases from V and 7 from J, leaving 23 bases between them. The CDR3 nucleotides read TGTGCCAGTAGTACGCCGGGCCCTCTGGACTTAGGGAATGAGCAGTTCTTC. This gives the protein CASSTPGPLDLGNEQFF.

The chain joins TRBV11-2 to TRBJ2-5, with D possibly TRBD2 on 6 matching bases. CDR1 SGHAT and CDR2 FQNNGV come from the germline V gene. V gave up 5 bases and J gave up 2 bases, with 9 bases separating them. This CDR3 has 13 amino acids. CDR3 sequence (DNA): TGTGCCAGCAGCACGGGGACTCAAGAGACCCAGTACTTC. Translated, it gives CASSTGTQETQYF.

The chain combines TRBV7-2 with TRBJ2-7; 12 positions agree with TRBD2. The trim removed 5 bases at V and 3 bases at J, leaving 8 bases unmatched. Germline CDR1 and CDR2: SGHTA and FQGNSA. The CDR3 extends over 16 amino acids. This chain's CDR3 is CASSAPQLAGGYEQYF. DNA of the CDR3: TGTGCCAGCAGCGCACCTCAACTAGCGGGAGGCTACGAGCAGTACTTC.

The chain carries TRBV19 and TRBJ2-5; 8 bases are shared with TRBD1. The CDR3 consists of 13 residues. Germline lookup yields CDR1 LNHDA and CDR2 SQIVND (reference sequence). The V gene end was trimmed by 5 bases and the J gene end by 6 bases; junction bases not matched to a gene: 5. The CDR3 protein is CASSSQGAQTQYF. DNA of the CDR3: TGTGCCAGTAGTTCCCAGGGGGCGCAGACCCAGTACTTC.

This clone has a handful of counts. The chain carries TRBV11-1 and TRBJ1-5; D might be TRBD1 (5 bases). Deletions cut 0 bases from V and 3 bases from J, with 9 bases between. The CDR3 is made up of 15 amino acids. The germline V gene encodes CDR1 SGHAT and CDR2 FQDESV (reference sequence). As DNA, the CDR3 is TGTGCCAGCAGCTTAGCATTGGGGGACAATCAGCCCCAGCATTTT. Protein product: CASSLALGDNQPQHF.

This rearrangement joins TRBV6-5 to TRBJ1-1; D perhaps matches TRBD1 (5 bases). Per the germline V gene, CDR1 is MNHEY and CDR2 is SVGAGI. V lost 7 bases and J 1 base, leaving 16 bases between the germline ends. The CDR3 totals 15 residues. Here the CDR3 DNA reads TGTGCCAGCACTCCCTCGGGGGTAGCGAACACTGAAGCTTTCTTT. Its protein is CASTPSGVANTEAFF.

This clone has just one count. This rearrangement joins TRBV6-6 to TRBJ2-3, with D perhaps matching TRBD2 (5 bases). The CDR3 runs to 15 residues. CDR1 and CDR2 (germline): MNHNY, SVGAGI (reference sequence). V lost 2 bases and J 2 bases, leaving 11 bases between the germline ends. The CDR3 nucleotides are TGTGCCAGCAGTTACCGAGGGCAGAACACAGATACGCAGTATTTT. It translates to CASSYRGQNTDTQYF.

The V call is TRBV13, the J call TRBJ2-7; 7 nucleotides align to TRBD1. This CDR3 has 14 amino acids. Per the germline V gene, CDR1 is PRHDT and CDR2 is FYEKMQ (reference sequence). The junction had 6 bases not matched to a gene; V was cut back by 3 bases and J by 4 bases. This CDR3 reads CASSFRDRDYEQYF. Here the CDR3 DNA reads TGTGCCAGCAGCTTCCGGGACAGAGATTACGAGCAGTACTTC.

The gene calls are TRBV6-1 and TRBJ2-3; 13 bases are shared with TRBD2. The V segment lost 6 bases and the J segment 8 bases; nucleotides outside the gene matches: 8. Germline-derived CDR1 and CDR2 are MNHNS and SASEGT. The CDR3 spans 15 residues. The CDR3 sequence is CASSLTSGRTSTQYF. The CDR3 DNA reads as TGTGCCAGCAGCCTGACTAGCGGGAGGACTTCTACGCAGTATTTT.